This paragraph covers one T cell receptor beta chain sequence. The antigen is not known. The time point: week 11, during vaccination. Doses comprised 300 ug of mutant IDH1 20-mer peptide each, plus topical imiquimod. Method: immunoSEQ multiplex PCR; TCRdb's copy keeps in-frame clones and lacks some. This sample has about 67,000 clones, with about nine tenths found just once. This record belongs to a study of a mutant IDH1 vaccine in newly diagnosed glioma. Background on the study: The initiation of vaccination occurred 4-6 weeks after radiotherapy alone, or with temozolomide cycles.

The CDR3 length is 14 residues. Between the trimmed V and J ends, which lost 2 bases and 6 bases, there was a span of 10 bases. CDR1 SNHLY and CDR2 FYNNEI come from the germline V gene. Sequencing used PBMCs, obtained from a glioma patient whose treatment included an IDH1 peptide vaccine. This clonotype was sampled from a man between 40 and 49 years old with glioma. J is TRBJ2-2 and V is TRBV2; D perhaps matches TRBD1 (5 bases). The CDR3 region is CASSEIRESGELFF. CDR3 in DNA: TGTGCCAGCAGTGAAATCAGGGAATCCGGGGAGCTGTTTTTT.